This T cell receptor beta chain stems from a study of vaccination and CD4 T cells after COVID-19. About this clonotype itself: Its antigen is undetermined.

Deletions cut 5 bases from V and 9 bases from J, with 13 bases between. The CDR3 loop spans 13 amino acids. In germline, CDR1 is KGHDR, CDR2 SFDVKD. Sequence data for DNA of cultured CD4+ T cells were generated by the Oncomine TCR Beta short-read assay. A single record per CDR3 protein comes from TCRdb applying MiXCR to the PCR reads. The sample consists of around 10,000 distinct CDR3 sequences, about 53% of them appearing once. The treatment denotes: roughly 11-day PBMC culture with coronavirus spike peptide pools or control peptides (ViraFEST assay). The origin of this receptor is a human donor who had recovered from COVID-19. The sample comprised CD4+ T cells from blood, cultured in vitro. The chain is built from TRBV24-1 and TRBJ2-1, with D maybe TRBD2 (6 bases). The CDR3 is CATSGGDTIEQFF. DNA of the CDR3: TGTGCCACCAGTGGGGGGGATACGATTGAGCAGTTCTTC.